This record covers a single T cell receptor beta chain. The source of the sample is a study of blood T cell repertoires in COVID-19. The assay was immunoSEQ multiplex PCR, and TCRdb's table has in-frame clones only and misses some. The sample lists 200,000 to 250,000 clones, about 80% occurring once. CDR3 length: 12 residues. Germline lookup yields CDR1 GTSNPN and CDR2 SVGIG (reference sequence). Trimming stripped 4 bases from V and 3 bases from J, with 9 bases between. The sequence derives from a man aged 55 to 70 who had recovered from COVID-19. The sequencing input was PBMCs or T cells enriched from blood (not recorded which). The J gene is TRBJ1-2, the V gene TRBV30, with D maybe TRBD1 (6 bases). CDR3 in amino acids: CAWNPGDYGYTF. For the CDR3, the DNA is TGTGCCTGGAATCCAGGGGACTATGGCTACACCTTC.